Included here is one T cell receptor (beta chain) sequence, with context. V was clipped by 5 bases and J by 2 bases; unmatched bases: 3. The CDR3 runs 14 residues. Germline-derived CDR1 and CDR2 are SGHVS and FNYEAQ. This record belongs to a study of blood T cell repertoires in COVID-19. Libraries were prepared by immunoSEQ multiplex PCR; TCRdb keeps only in-frame clonotypes and omits some of them. Of approximately 180,000 clones listed, 60% to 80% were seen once; the top ten hold 15% to 20%. The chain employs TRBV7-6 and TRBJ1-5; 7 bases agree with TRBD1. Sequenced sample: PBMCs or T cells enriched from blood (not recorded which). The TCR comes from a woman aged 45-59 years who had recovered from COVID-19. For the CDR3, the DNA is TGTGCCAGCAGCCTCAGGGGGGGCAATCAGCCCCAGCATTTT. Encoded protein: CASSLRGGNQPQHF. Combining the CDR3 with reference TRBV7-6 and TRBJ1-5 gives the whole variable domain GAGVSQSPRYKVTKRGQDVALRCDPISGHVSLYWYRQALGQGPEFLTYFNYEAQQDKSGLPNDRFSAERPEGSISTLTIQRTEQRDSAMYRCASSLRGGNQPQHFGDGTRLSIL.